This T cell receptor (beta chain) was sequenced in a study of tumor-infiltrating lymphocytes in primary liver carcinoma. Regarding the study as a whole: Tumors reached a significantly greater top-250-clone fraction than blood did (p = 0.039). Relative to tumor region pairs, the tumor-adjacent and tumor-blood pairs showed overlap that was lower.

In the case of this clonotype: Its target is not known. A much bigger clone sits one base away, suggesting this may be a read error.

Reverse transcription of roughly 0.45 ug total RNA with a constant-region primer produced TCR beta cDNA. Slightly modified ARM-PCR served as the procedure for the TCR beta libraries. These libraries came from three rounds of nested multiplex PCR. MiXCR, applied by TCRdb to the multiplex PCR reads, yields one record per CDR3 protein. The data show 300,000 to 350,000 distinct CDR3 sequences, 65% seen once. Unsorted whole blood served as the source of blood RNA, and germline DNA was extracted as well. This clonotype was sampled from a man aged 40-49 years with primary liver carcinoma and hepatitis B virus infection. Input material: peripheral blood.

In DNA form, the CDR3 reads TGCACCAGCAGCCAAGAGGGCAGACCTTACGAGCAGTACTTC. Translated, it gives CTSSQEGRPYEQYF. This sequence joins TRBV4-1 and TRBJ2-7, with D possibly TRBD2 on 5 matching bases. Germline V gene sequence: CDR1 MGHRA, CDR2 YSYEKL. The CDR3 covers 14 residues.